This T cell receptor (beta chain) originates from a study of blood T cells in healthy people across ages. Findings of the study overall: More naive CD4+ cells and higher diversity marked long-lived donors relative to aged donors.

Isolation recovered at least 6 million PBMCs from every sample. This CDR3 comprises 18 residues. Germline V gene sequence: CDR1 PRHDT, CDR2 FYEKMQ (reference sequence). The V gene lost 4 bases and the J gene lost 2 bases, with 21 bases spanning the gap. A sample-barcoded 5' primer and a J-beta primer mix were used in a second PCR of about 7 to 12 cycles. All cDNA molecules were each tagged by a template-switch adaptor with 12 random nucleotides. TCRdb re-called the 5' RACE reads with MiXCR, one entry per CDR3 protein. The sample includes approximately 800,000 distinct CDR3 sequences, around two thirds of them seen just once. On this clonotype itself: Its antigen is as yet unknown.

The sequenced sample consisted of blood. The source of this sequence is a man in his thirties or forties in good health. This chain links TRBV13 with TRBJ1-3, with D possibly TRBD1 on 5 matching bases. The CDR3 nucleotides read TGTGCCAGCAGCTACGACCTACAGGAAACCGTGGCTGGAAACACCATATATTTT. Protein: CASSYDLQETVAGNTIYF.